This T cell receptor beta chain originates from a study of T cells in Graves' hyperthyroidism and ophthalmopathy. The CDR3 has 15 amino acids. CDR1 SGHRS and CDR2 YFSETQ come from the germline V gene. V was pared by 4 bases and J by 7 bases, with 4 bases of the junction left unmatched. General observations from the study: Separation of ophthalmopathy from stable hyperthyroidism was achieved by a 13 V-J model. Most clonotypes expanded in thyroid above 0.001 were likewise present in blood.

Amplified regions were TCR beta CDR3 sequences from RNA transcripts. When the TCR CDR3 underwent first-round RT-PCR, the HTBI primer set was used. In TCRdb, the multiplex PCR reads were re-called with MiXCR into one record per CDR3 protein. The sample lists more than 450,000 distinct CDR3 sequences; 11% to 15% were seen once. A word on this clonotype: The antigen remains unidentified.

Sequencing input: blood. This chain uses TRBV5-1 with TRBJ2-4; 14 bases agree with TRBD2. The TCR sequence derives from a middle-aged woman with Graves' hyperthyroidism. The chain's CDR3 is CASSMGLAGVNIQYF. The DNA of the CDR3 is TGCGCCAGCAGCATGGGACTAGCGGGAGTTAACATTCAGTACTTC.